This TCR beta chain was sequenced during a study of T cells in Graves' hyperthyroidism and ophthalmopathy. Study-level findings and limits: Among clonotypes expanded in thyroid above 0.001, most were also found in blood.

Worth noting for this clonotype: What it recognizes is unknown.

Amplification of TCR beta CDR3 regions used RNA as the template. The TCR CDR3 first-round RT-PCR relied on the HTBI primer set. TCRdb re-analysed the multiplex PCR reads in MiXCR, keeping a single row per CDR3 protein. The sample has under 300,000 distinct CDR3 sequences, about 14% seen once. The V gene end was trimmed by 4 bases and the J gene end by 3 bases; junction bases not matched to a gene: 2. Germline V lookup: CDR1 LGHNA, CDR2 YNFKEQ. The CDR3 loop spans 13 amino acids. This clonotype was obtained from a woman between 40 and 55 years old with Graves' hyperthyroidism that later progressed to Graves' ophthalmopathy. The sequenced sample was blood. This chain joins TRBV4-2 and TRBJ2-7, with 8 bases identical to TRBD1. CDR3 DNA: TGTGCCAGCAGCCCAGGGGGCGACTACGAGCAGTACTTC. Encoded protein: CASSPGGDYEQYF.